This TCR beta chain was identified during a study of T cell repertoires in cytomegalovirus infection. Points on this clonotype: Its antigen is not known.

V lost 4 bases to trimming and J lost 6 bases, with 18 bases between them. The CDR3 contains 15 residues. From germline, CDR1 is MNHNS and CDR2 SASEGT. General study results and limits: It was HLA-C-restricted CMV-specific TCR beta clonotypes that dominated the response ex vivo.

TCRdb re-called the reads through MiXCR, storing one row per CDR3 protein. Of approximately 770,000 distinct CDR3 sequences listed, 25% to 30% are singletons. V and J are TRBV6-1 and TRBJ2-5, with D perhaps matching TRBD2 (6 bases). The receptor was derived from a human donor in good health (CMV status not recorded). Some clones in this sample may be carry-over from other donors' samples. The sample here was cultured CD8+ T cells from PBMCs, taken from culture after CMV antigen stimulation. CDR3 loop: CASSGYSEGKKTQYF. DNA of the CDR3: TGTGCCAGCAGTGGATACTCGGAGGGGAAGAAGACCCAGTACTTC.